Sequencing of this T cell receptor (beta chain) was carried out in a study of T cells after yellow fever vaccination. This clonotype showed up many times. Using its own MiXCR run on the 5' RACE reads, TCRdb lists one record per CDR3 protein. The table records about 400,000 distinct CDR3 sequences, around 6.5% of them present only once. CDR3 length: 15 residues. The trim removed 5 bases at V and 4 bases at J, leaving 5 bases unmatched. From germline, CDR1 is SGHTA and CDR2 FQGNSA. The rearrangement uses TRBV7-2 and TRBJ2-3; 11 nucleotides align to TRBD2. Here the sequenced sample was PBMCs, taken 5 days after the yellow fever booster vaccination. The TCR sequence derives from a man aged 30 to 45 who received the YFV17D yellow fever vaccine. DNA for the CDR3: TGTGCCAGCAGCACCTTAGCGGGAGGGGCAGATACGCAGTATTTT. Amino acids: CASSTLAGGADTQYF. The full variable domain, completed using reference TRBV7-2 and TRBJ2-3, is GAGVSQSPSNKVTEKGKDVELRCDPISGHTALYWYRQSLGQGLEFLIYFQGNSAPDKSGLPSDRFSAERTGGSVSTLTIQRTQQEDSAVYLCASSTLAGGADTQYFGPGTRLTVL.